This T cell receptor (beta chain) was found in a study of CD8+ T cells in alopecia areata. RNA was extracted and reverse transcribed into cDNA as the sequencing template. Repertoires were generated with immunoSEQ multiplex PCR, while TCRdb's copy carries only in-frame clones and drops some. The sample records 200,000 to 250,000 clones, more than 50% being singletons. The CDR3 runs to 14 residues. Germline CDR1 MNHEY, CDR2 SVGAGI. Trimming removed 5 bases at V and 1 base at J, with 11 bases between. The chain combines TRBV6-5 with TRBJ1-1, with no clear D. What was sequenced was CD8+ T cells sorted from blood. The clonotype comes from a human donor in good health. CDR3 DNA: TGTGCCAGCAGTGAGGCGGACGGGAACACTGAAGCTTTCTTT. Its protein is CASSEADGNTEAFF.